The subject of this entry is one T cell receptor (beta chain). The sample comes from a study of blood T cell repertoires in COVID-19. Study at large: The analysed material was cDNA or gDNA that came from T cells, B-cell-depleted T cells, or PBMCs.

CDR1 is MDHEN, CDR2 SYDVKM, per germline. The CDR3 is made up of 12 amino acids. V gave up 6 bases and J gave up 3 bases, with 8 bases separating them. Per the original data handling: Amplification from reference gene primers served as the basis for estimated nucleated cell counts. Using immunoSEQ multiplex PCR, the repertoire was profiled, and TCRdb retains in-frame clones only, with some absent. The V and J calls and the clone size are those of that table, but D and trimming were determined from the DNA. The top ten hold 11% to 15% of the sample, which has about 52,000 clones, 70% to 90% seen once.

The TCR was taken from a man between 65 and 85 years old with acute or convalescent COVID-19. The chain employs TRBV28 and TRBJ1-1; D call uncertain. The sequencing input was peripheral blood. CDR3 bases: TGTGCCAGCAGCCTAAAGTACACTGAAGCTTTCTTT. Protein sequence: CASSLKYTEAFF.